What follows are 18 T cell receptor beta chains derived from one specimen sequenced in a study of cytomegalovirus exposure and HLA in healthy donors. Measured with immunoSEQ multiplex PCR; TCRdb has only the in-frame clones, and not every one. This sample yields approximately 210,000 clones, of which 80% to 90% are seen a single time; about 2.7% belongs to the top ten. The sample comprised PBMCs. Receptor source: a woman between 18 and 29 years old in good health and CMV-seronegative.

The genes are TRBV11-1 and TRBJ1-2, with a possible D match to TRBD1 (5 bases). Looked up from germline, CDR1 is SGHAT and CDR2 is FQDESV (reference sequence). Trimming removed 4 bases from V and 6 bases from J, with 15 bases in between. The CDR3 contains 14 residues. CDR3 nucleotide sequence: TGTGCCAGCAGCTGGGACTGGGATTCCCATGGCTACACCTTC. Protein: CASSWDWDSHGYTF.

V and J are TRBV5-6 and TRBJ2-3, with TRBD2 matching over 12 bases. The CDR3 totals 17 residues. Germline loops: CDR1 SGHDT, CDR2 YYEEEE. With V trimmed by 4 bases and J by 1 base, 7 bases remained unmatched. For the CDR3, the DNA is TGTGCCAGCAGCGGACTGGGGACTAGCGGGCGCACAGATACGCAGTATTTT. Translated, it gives CASSGLGTSGRTDTQYF.

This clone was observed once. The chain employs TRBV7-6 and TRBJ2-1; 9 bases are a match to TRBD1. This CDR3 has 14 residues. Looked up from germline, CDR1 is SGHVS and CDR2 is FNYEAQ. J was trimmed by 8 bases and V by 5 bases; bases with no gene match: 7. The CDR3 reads CASSAGTGSDEQFF. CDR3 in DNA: TGTGCCAGCAGCGCAGGGACAGGGAGTGATGAGCAGTTCTTC.

The CDR3 protein is CAWSATISYEQYF. The CDR3 region has the DNA TGTGCCTGGAGCGCTACTATTTCCTACGAGCAGTACTTC. The chain links TRBV30 to TRBJ2-7; D call uncertain. This CDR3 has 13 amino acids. CDR1 is GTSNPN, CDR2 SVGIG, per germline (reference sequence). Trimming pared 3 bases from V and 1 base from J, leaving 10 bases between.

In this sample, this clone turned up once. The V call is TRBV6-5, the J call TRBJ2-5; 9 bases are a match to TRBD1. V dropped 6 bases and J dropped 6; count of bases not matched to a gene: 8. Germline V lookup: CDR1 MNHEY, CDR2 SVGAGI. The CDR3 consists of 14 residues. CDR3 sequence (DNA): TGTGCCAGCAGCCGCTCACAGGGGGCCCAGACCCAGTACTTC. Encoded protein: CASSRSQGAQTQYF.

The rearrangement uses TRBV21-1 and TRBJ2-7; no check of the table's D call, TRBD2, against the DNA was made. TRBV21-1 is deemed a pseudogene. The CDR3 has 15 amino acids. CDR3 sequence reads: CASSKVSGTRYEQYF. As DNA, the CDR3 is TGTGCCAGCAGCAAAGTGAGCGGGACGCGGTACGAGCAGTACTTC.

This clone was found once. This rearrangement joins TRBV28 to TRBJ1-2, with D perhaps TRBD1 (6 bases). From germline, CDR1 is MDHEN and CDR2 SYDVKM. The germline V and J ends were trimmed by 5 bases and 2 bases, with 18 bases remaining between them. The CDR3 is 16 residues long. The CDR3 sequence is CASSPRLRGENYGYTF. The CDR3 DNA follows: TGTGCCAGCAGTCCACGGCTCAGGGGTGAGAACTATGGCTACACCTTC.

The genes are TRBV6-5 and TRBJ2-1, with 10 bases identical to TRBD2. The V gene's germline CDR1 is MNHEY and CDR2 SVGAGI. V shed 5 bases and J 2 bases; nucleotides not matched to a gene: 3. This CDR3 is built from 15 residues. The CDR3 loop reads CASSPGLAAYNEQFF. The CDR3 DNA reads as TGTGCCAGCAGTCCTGGACTAGCGGCCTACAATGAGCAGTTCTTC.

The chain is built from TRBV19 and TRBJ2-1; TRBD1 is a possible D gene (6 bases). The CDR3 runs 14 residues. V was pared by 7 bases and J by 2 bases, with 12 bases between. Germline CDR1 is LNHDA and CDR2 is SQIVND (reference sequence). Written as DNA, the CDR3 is TGTGCCAGTAAACAGGGACCGACCTACAATGAGCAGTTCTTC. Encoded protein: CASKQGPTYNEQFF.

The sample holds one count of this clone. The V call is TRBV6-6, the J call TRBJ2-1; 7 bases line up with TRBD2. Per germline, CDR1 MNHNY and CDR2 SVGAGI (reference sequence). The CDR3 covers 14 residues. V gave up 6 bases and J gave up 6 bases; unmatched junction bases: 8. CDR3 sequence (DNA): TGTGCCAGCAGGGCTAGCGGAACCACCAATGAGCAGTTCTTC. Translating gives CASRASGTTNEQFF.

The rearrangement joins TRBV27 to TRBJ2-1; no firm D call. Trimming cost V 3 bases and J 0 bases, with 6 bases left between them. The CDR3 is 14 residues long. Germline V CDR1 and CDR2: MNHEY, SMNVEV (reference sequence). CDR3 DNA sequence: TGTGCCAGCAGTTTTAGTAACTCCTACAATGAGCAGTTCTTC. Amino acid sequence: CASSFSNSYNEQFF.

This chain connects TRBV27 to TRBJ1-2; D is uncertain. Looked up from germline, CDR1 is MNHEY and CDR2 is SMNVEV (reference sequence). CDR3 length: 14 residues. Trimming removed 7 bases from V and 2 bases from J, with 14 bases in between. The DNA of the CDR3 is TGTGCCAGCAAAACGTCGGGGATCAACTATGGCTACACCTTC. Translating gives CASKTSGINYGYTF.

This CDR3 reads CASSFSGRDQNEQFF. The CDR3 nucleotides read TGTGCCAGCAGCTTTAGCGGGAGGGATCAGAATGAGCAGTTCTTC. This chain links TRBV11-2 with TRBJ2-1, with 11 nucleotides matching TRBD2. The CDR3 runs to 15 residues. Trimming took 3 bases from V and 7 from J; bases not matched to a gene: 5. CDR1 SGHAT and CDR2 FQNNGV come from the germline V gene.

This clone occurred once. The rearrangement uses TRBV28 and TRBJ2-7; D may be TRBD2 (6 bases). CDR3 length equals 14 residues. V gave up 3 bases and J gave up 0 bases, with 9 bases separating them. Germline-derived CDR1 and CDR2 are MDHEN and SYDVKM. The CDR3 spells CASSFTSHSYEQYF. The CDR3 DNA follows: TGTGCCAGCAGTTTTACTAGCCACTCCTACGAGCAGTACTTC.

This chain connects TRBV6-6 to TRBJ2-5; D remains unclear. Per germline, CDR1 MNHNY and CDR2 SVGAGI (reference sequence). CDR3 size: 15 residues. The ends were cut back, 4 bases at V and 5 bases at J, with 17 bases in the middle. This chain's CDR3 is CASSLDRVETETQYF. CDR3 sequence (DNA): TGTGCCAGCAGTTTAGATCGGGTCGAGACGGAGACCCAGTACTTC.

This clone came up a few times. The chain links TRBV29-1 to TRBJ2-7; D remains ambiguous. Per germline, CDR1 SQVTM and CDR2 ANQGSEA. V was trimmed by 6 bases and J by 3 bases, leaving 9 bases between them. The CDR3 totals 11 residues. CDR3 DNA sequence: TGCAGCGTCTATCTCGGCTACGAGCAGTACTTC. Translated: CSVYLGYEQYF.

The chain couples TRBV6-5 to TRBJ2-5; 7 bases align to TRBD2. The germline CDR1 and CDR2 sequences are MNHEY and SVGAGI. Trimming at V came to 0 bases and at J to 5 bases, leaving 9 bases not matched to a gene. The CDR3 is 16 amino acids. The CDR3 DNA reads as TGTGCCAGCAGTTACTCGAGGGGCGGGAGTGGGGAGACCCAGTACTTC. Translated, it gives CASSYSRGGSGETQYF.

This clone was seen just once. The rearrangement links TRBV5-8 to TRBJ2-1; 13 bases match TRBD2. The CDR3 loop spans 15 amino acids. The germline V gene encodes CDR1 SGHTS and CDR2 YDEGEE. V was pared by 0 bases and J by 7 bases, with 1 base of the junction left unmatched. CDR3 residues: CASSLGTSGSNEQFF. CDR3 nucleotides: TGTGCCAGCAGCTTGGGGACTAGCGGGAGTAATGAGCAGTTCTTC.